A selection of T cell receptor beta chains follows, all from one sample in a study of PD-1 blockade in classical Hodgkin lymphoma. Profiled with immunoSEQ multiplex PCR; TCRdb holds only in-frame clones, not every one. Of 64,000 or so clones in the sample, less than 95% are singletons; the top ten hold around a tenth. The material was peripheral blood mononuclear cells (PBMCs), obtained before the fourth cycle of nivolumab. The receptors here all came from a human donor with classical Hodgkin lymphoma. Both conserved end residues are part of each CDR3. The D gene is left open where the match is weak. Expanded clones get a size class; other rows say once, few or many, or leave the size out.

j_call v_call clone_size d_call cdr3_nt cdr3_aa
TRBJ1-6 TRBV4-1 NA TRBD1 TGCGCCAGCAGCCAAACCGCGGGACAGACTTACCCGAATTCACCCCTCCACTTT CASSQTAGQTYPNSPLHF
TRBJ1-1 TRBV2 NA NA TGTGCCAGCAGTGAAGTCTGGGCGGTGTTACTCTTT CASSEVWAVLLF
TRBJ2-3 TRBV5-1 once NA TGCGCCAGCAGCTCGGGACTCATTGGAAGCACAGATACGCAGTATTTT CASSSGLIGSTDTQYF
TRBJ1-1 TRBV27 once TRBD1 TGTGCCTCCTCTTTGCTAGGACAGGGGACTGAAGCTTTCTTT CASSLLGQGTEAFF
TRBJ2-1 TRBV6-5 once NA TGTGCCAGCAGATACTTGAGGAGTGTGTACAATGAGCAGTTCTTC CASRYLRSVYNEQFF
TRBJ2-7 TRBV5-6 NA NA TGTGCCAGCAGCTTGGCCACAGCCTTACCCTACGAGCAGTACTTC CASSLATALPYEQYF
TRBJ1-2 TRBV2 NA NA TGTGCCAGCAGTGAAGCAAGTGGCTACACCTTC CASSEASGYTF
TRBJ1-4 TRBV5-8 NA NA TGTGCCAGCAGCTTTGGGCAGTACGAAAAACTGTTTTTT CASSFGQYEKLFF
TRBJ2-1 TRBV4-1 NA NA TGCGCCAGCAGCCAAGAAGGACTCTCCGTCGGGGAGCAGTTCTTC CASSQEGLSVGEQFF
TRBJ1-1 TRBV7-9 NA NA TGTGCCAGCAGCACCTATGCAACTGAAGCTTTCTTT CASSTYATEAFF
TRBJ2-2 TRBV7-8 NA NA TGTGCCAGCAGCCCTTTTGGGGGATTCACCGGGGAGCTGTTTTTT CASSPFGGFTGELFF
TRBJ2-1 TRBV18 NA TRBD2 TGTGCCAGCTCAGAATGGCCCTTAGCGGGGTTATTTGAGCAGTTCTTC CASSEWPLAGLFEQFF
TRBJ1-6 TRBV7-9 few NA TGTGCCAGCAGCCCCCGTGGAGGGTCAAATTCACCCCTCCACTTT CASSPRGGSNSPLHF
TRBJ2-3 TRBV27 once NA TGTGCCAGCAGTCCCGATAGGACAGATACGCAGTATTTT CASSPDRTDTQYF
TRBJ1-1 TRBV2 NA NA TGTGCCAGCAGCGCTTCGGGCCGGAACACTGAAGCTTTCTTT CASSASGRNTEAFF
TRBJ2-7 TRBV10-1 NA NA TGCGCCAGCAGTGACGGCAGGTTAAACGAGCAGTACTTC CASSDGRLNEQYF
TRBJ1-5 TRBV6-1 NA NA TGTGCCAGCAGTGTGAACCCATATCTCAATCAGCCCCAGCATTTT CASSVNPYLNQPQHF
TRBJ1-5 TRBV7-8 NA NA TGTGCCAGCAGCTCTACAGGCGCGCCCCAGCATTTT CASSSTGAPQHF
TRBJ1-2 TRBV25-1 NA NA TGTGCCAGCAGTGATAGGGGCTCTGGCTATGGCTACACCTTC CASSDRGSGYGYTF
TRBJ2-2 TRBV5-1 NA TRBD1 TGCGCCAGCAGCGTAGACAGGGGTTTCGCCGGGGAGCTGTTTTTT CASSVDRGFAGELFF